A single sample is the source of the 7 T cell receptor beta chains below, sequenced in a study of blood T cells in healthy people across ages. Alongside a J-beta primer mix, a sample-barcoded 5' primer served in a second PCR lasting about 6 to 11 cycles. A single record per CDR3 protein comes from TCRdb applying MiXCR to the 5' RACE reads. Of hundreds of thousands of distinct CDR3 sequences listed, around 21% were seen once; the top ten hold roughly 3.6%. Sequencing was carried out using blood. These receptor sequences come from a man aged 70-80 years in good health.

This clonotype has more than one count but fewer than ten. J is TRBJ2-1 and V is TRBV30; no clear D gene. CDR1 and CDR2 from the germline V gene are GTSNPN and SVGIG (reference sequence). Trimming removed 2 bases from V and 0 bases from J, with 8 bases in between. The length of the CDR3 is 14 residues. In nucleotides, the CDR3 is TGTGCCTGGAGTTACTCGAGCTCCTACAATGAGCAGTTCTTC. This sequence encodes CAWSYSSSYNEQFF.

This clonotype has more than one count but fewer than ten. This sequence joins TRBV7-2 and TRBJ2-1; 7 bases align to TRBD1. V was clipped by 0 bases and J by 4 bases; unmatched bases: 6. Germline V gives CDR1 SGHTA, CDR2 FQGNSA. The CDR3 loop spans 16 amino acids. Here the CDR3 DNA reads TGTGCCAGCAGCTTAGCGCGGCAGGGGGTATACAATGAGCAGTTCTTC. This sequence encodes CASSLARQGVYNEQFF.

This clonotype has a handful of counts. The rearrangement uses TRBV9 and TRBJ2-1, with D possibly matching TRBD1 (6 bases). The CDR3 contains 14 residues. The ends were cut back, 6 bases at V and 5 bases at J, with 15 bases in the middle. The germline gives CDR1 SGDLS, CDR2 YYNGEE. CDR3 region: CASTRQVGDNEQFF. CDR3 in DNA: TGTGCCAGCACGAGACAGGTCGGGGACAATGAGCAGTTCTTC.

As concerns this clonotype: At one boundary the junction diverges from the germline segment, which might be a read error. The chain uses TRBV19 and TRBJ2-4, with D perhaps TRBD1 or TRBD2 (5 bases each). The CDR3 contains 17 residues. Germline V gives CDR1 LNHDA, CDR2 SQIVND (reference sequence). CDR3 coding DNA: TGTACCAGTTCATATATGACGGGACGTCTAGCCAAAAACATTCAGTACTTC. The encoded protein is CTSSYMTGRLAKNIQYF.

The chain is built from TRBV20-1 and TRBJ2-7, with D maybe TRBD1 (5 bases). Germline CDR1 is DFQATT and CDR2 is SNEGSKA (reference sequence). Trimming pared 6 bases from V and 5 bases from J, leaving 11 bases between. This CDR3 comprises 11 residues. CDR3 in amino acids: CSANVRDEQYF. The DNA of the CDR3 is TGCAGTGCCAATGTCAGGGACGAGCAGTACTTC.

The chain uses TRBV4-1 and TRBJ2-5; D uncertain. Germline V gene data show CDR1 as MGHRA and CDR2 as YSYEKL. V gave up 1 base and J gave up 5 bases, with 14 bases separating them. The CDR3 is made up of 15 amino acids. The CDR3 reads CASSQVSGFSETQYF. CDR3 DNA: TGCGCCAGCAGCCAAGTGTCCGGCTTCAGCGAGACCCAGTACTTC.

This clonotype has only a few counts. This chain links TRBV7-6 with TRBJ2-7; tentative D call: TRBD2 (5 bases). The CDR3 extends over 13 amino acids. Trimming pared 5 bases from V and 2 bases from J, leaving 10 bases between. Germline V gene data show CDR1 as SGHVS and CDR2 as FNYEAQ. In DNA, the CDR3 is TGTGCCAGCAGCCGTAGCGAGGCCTACGAGCAGTACTTC. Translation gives CASSRSEAYEQYF.